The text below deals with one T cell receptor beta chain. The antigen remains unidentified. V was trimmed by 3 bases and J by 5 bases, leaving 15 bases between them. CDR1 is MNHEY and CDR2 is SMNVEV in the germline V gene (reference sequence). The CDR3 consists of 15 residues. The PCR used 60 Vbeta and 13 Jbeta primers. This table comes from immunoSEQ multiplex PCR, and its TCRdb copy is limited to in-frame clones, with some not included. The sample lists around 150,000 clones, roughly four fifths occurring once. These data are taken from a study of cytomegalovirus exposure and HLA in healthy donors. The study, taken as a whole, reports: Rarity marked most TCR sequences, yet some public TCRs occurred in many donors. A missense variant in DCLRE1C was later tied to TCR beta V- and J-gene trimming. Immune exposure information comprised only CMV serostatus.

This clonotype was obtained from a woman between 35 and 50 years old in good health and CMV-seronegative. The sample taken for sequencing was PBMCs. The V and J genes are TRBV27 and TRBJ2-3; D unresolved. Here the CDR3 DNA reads TGTGCCAGCAGTTTCTATTATGGAGCAGAAGATACGCAGTATTTT. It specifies CASSFYYGAEDTQYF.